What follows describes a single TCR beta chain. The entry originates in a study of identical twins. TCRdb used MiXCR to reprocess the 5' RACE reads, holding one entry per CDR3 protein. Seen here are 1.5 million to 2 million distinct CDR3 sequences, roughly 35% observed once, and the top ten hold around 0.25%. In germline, CDR1 is SGHTS, CDR2 YDEGEE. CDR3 length: 17 amino acids. Trimming at V came to 4 bases and at J to 1 base, leaving 5 bases not matched to a gene. The chain carries TRBV5-8 and TRBJ2-2, with 12 bases fitting TRBD2. The source of this sequence is a newborn girl in good health. The sequenced sample consisted of cord blood. The chain's CDR3 is CASSPGLAGLNTGELFF. The CDR3 coding sequence is TGTGCCAGCAGCCCCGGACTAGCGGGACTGAACACCGGGGAGCTGTTTTTT. Complete variable domain (other parts from reference TRBV5-8 and TRBJ2-2): EAGVTQSPTHLIKTRGQQATLRCSPISGHTSVYWYQQALGLGLQFLLWYDEGEERNRGNFPPRFSGRQFPNYSSELNVNALELEDSALYLCASSPGLAGLNTGELFFGEGSRLTVL.